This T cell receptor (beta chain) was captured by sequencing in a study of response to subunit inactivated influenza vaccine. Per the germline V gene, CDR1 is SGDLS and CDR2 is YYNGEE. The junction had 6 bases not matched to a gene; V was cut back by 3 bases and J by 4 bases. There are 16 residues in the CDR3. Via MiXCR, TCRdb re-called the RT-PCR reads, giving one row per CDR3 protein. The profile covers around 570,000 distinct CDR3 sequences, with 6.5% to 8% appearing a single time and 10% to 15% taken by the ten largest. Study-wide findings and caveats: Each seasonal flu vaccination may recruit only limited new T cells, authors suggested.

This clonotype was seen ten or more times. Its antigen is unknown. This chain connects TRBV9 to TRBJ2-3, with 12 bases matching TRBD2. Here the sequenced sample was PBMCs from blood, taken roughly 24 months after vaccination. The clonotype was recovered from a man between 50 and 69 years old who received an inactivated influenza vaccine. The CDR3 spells CASSGPLAGGADTQYF. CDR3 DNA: TGTGCCAGCAGCGGACCACTAGCGGGGGGTGCAGATACGCAGTATTTT.